These 18 T cell receptor beta chains share one sample of origin, sequenced in a study of naive and memory T cell subsets. An equimolar mix of two oligonucleotides served as the beta constant-region primer for TRBC1 and TRBC2. TCRdb used MiXCR to reprocess the UMI-ligation and nested PCR reads, holding one entry per CDR3 protein. The table has some 150,000 distinct CDR3 sequences, about 18% seen once. Source material: naive CD4+ T cells from blood. The source of these receptors is a human donor in good health.

This clonotype was counted ten times or more. The chain has TRBV21-1 and TRBJ2-1; TRBD1, the D gene given by the table, was not confirmed from the DNA. TRBV21-1 is assigned pseudogene status. The CDR3 sequence is 14 residues long. The CDR3, as DNA: TGTGCCAGCAGCAAACGACAGGGAAGGAATGAGCAGTTCTTC. Its protein product is CASSKRQGRNEQFF.

CDR3 sequence (DNA): TGCAGCCCGGGAGTTGGAGATACGCAGTATTTT. This encodes CSPGVGDTQYF. The chain combines TRBV29-1 with TRBJ2-3, with D possibly matching TRBD2 (6 bases). Trimming pared 8 bases from V and 5 bases from J, leaving 11 bases between. Germline CDR1 SQVTM, CDR2 ANQGSEA. The CDR3 spans 11 residues.

V usage is TRBV11-2 and J usage is TRBJ2-1; D is ambiguous. The CDR3 runs to 18 residues. Deletions cut 3 bases from V and 0 bases from J, with 18 bases between. Germline loops: CDR1 SGHAT, CDR2 FQNNGV. The CDR3 DNA reads as TGTGCCAGCAGCTTTGGATTTGGGTCTTTTAGCTCCTACAATGAGCAGTTCTTC. Translating it yields CASSFGFGSFSSYNEQFF. The complete variable domain, with remaining parts taken from reference TRBV11-2 and TRBJ2-1, reads EAGVAQSPRYKIIEKRQSVAFWCNPISGHATLYWYQQILGQGPKLLIQFQNNGVVDDSQLPKDRFSAERLKGVDSTLKIQPAKLEDSAVYLCASSFGFGSFSSYNEQFFGPGTRLTVL.

This clonotype was seen a few times. This rearrangement joins TRBV10-2 to TRBJ1-2; D not certain. Per the germline V gene, CDR1 is WSHSY and CDR2 is SAAADI. This CDR3 is 13 amino acids long. Trimming left V 6 bases short and J 2 bases short, with 10 bases between. The CDR3 is CASSPQSNYGYTF. CDR3 coding DNA: TGCGCCAGCAGCCCGCAATCGAACTATGGCTACACCTTC.

A few counts support this clonotype. The rearrangement joins TRBV7-2 to TRBJ2-3; D is uncertain. The CDR3 covers 12 residues. V was cut by 8 bases and J by 4 bases, with 10 bases left in between. Germline-derived CDR1 and CDR2 are SGHTA and FQGNSA. The CDR3 sequence is CASQSPADTQYF. DNA for the CDR3: TGTGCCAGCCAATCTCCAGCAGATACGCAGTATTTT.

This chain links TRBV5-5 with TRBJ1-1; 7 bases line up with TRBD1. The CDR3 contains 15 residues. V shed 6 bases, J shed 5 bases, and the junction held 13 bases outside the gene matches. Per germline, CDR1 SGHKS and CDR2 YYEKEE (reference sequence). CDR3 region: CASIATGNLGTEAFF. Written as DNA, the CDR3 is TGTGCCAGCATCGCGACAGGGAATTTAGGGACTGAAGCTTTCTTT.

This chain joins TRBV20-1 and TRBJ2-3; D might be TRBD1 (5 bases). The CDR3 spans 16 residues. The germline V gene encodes CDR1 DFQATT and CDR2 SNEGSKA (reference sequence). V lost 1 base to trimming and J lost 4 bases, with 18 bases between them. CDR3 sequence: CSARVPYRGSADTQYF. In DNA form, the CDR3 reads TGCAGTGCTAGAGTGCCATATAGGGGATCGGCAGATACGCAGTATTTT.

This clonotype was recorded a few times. J is TRBJ2-1 and V is TRBV4-3, with D possibly being TRBD2 (6 bases). The CDR3 runs 15 residues. Trimming stripped 1 base from V and 5 bases from J, with 12 bases between. From germline, CDR1 is LGHNA and CDR2 YSLEER. DNA of the CDR3: TGCGCCAGCAGCCAAGGACGGGAGCCTAACAATGAGCAGTTCTTC. Translation gives CASSQGREPNNEQFF.

The table lists this clonotype with a count of one. The chain is built from TRBV7-2 and TRBJ1-4; 8 bases fit TRBD1. The CDR3 spans 16 residues. The J segment lost 7 bases and the V segment lost 0 bases, leaving 7 bases of the junction unmatched. CDR1 and CDR2 from the germline V gene are SGHTA and FQGNSA. As DNA, the CDR3 is TGTGCCAGCAGCTTAGCGCAGCAGGGGGCAGGTGAAAAACTGTTTTTT. It codes for CASSLAQQGAGEKLFF.

The chain joins TRBV19 to TRBJ2-4; the D gene could be TRBD1 or TRBD2 (6 bases each). CDR1 LNHDA and CDR2 SQIVND come from the germline V gene (reference sequence). V lost 4 bases and J lost 8, with 18 bases in between. CDR3 length: 15 residues. This chain's CDR3 is CASSTTGEVADIQYF. The CDR3, as DNA: TGTGCCAGTAGTACGACAGGAGAGGTAGCGGACATTCAGTACTTC.

The V gene is TRBV7-2, the J gene TRBJ1-3; the match to TRBD1 covers 8 bases. This CDR3 is 15 amino acids long. Unmatched junction bases numbered 5, after V lost 5 bases and J lost 2 bases. Germline CDR1 SGHTA, CDR2 FQGNSA. The CDR3 sequence is CASSPDRETGNTIYF. CDR3 DNA: TGTGCCAGCAGCCCGGACAGGGAGACTGGAAACACCATATATTTT.

This clonotype turned up a few times. This chain joins TRBV6-6 and TRBJ2-3; unclear D gene. Looked up from germline, CDR1 is MNHNY and CDR2 is SVGAGI (reference sequence). V shed 0 bases and J shed 2 bases, with 12 bases lying between them. CDR3 length: 16 amino acids. CDR3 residues: CASSYSSWPPTDTQYF. The CDR3 coding sequence is TGTGCCAGCAGTTACTCATCCTGGCCTCCCACAGATACGCAGTATTTT.

This clonotype was detected a few times. The rearrangement links TRBV19 to TRBJ2-5, with D hard to call. This CDR3 region has 14 residues. CDR1 LNHDA and CDR2 SQIVND come from the germline V gene (reference sequence). V shed 7 bases and J shed 0 bases, with 12 bases lying between them. The chain's CDR3 is CASNVGLDQETQYF. Here the CDR3 DNA reads TGTGCCAGTAATGTGGGATTAGACCAAGAGACCCAGTACTTC.

The sample holds a few counts of this clonotype. As DNA, the CDR3 is TGTGCCTGGATTAGGGGCTACACTGAAGCTTTCTTT. It yields the protein CAWIRGYTEAFF. The V and J genes are TRBV30 and TRBJ1-1; perhaps TRBD1 as D (5 bases). This CDR3 spans 12 amino acids. CDR1 and CDR2 (germline): GTSNPN, SVGIG (reference sequence). Trimming cost V 4 bases and J 3 bases, with 9 bases left between them.

The chain has TRBV20-1 and TRBJ1-4; 10 positions match TRBD1. CDR1 and CDR2 (germline): DFQATT, SNEGSKA (reference sequence). V lost 4 bases and J lost 6; bases outside the gene matches: 14. CDR3 length: 17 residues. Here the CDR3 DNA reads TGCAGTGCTAAACCGGGACAGGGGTTGGGGGTTTATGAAAAACTGTTTTTT. Protein product: CSAKPGQGLGVYEKLFF.

This chain uses TRBV20-1 with TRBJ2-7, with D unclear. The CDR3 consists of 11 residues. V lost 3 bases and J 12 bases, leaving 15 bases between the germline ends. Germline V gene data show CDR1 as DFQATT and CDR2 as SNEGSKA (reference sequence). The CDR3 protein is CSASNRGRRYF. The CDR3 coding sequence is TGCAGTGCTAGCAACCGCGGACGACGGTACTTC.

This clonotype appeared a few times. The chain has TRBV7-6 and TRBJ2-3; weak D call: TRBD2 (5 bases). With 1 base removed from V and 1 base from J, the gap between germline ends came to 12 bases. Germline assignment: CDR1 SGHVS and CDR2 FNYEAQ. The CDR3 covers 16 residues. The CDR3 DNA reads as TGTGCCAGCAGCTTAGGAGGGATATGGGGCACAGATACGCAGTATTTT. It encodes CASSLGGIWGTDTQYF.

V gene TRBV7-6 combines with J gene TRBJ2-3; D remains ambiguous. Trimming stripped 6 bases from V and 0 bases from J, with 4 bases between. The germline V gene has CDR1 SGHVS and CDR2 FNYEAQ. The CDR3 consists of 12 residues. CDR3 nucleotides: TGTGCCAGCAGGGGAAGCACAGATACGCAGTATTTT. It is translated as CASRGSTDTQYF.